This record covers a single T cell receptor beta chain. What it binds is unknown. This sample is part of a study of beta chain features in type 1 diabetes. V was shortened by 5 bases and J by 7 bases, with 10 bases between the two germline ends. This CDR3 contains 12 residues. Germline values: CDR1 SGHRS, CDR2 YFSETQ. Regarding the study as a whole: In all four CD4+ subsets, TCRB CDR3 length was significantly, moderately reduced in type 1 diabetes.

What was sequenced were expressed TCRB transcripts, since all of the isolated RNA had been reverse transcribed. Here immunoSEQ multiplex PCR was the method, and the copy in TCRdb shows in-frame clones only, minus some. Counted here are about 230,000 clones, 16% occurring once; the ten biggest clones make up 0.065% to 0.1%. The source is a man under 40 with type 1 diabetes. Sequenced input: naive CD4+ T cells from blood. The genes are TRBV5-1 and TRBJ2-1; D ambiguous. The CDR3 protein is CASSHIRNEQFF. In nucleotides, the CDR3 is TGCGCCAGCAGTCACATCCGTAATGAGCAGTTCTTC.